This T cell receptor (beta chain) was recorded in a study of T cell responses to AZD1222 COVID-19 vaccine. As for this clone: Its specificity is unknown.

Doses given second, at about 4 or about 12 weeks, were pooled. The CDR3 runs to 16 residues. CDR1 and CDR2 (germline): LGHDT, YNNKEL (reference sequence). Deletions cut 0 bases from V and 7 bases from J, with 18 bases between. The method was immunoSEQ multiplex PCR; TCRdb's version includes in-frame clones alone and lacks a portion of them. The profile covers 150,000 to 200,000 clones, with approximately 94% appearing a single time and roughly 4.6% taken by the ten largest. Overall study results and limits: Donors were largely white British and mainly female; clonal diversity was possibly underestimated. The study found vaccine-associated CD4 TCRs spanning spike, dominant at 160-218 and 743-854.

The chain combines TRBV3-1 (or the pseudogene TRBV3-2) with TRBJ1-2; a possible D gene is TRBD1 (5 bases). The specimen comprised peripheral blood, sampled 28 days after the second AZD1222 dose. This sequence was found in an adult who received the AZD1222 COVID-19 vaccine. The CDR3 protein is CASSQDVGQGGSGYTF. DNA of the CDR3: TGTGCCAGCAGCCAAGATGTGGGGCAGGGAGGGAGTGGCTACACCTTC.